The entry that follows covers one TCR beta chain sequence. The entry originates in a study of blood T cell repertoires in COVID-19. CDR1 and CDR2 (germline): LGHDT, YNNKEL (reference sequence). With V trimmed by 6 bases and J by 7 bases, 10 bases remained unmatched. The CDR3 sequence is 16 residues long. Authors' analysis steps: Amplification of reference gene primers provided the estimated nucleated cell counts. The method was immunoSEQ multiplex PCR; TCRdb's version includes in-frame clones alone and lacks a portion of them. The V and J calls and the clone size are those of that table, but D and trimming were determined from the DNA. In the table there are around 260,000 clones, roughly 90% of which are singletons. Individuals aged about 18 to 100 years were recruited from fewer than 30 US areas. Participant reports of clinical history set cohort assignment. Cohort 3 donors were reported recovered after two negative PCRs, clearance, or symptom resolution.

This chain uses TRBV3-1 (or the pseudogene TRBV3-2) with TRBJ1-6, with 9 bases aligning to TRBD1. The sequenced sample consisted of PBMCs or T cells enriched from blood (not recorded which). The source of this sequence is a woman aged 25 to 39 who had recovered from COVID-19. CDR3 in DNA: TGTGCCAGCAGTCGCACAGGGGGCGCGGGGAATTCACCCCTCCACTTT. Its translation is CASSRTGGAGNSPLHF.